Each of the 28 T cell receptor beta chains below was sequenced from the same sample in a study of regulatory T cells in long-lasting Graves disease. For TCR beta, libraries came from iRepertoire HTBI primers and Arm-PCR of CDR3 regions. TCRdb called the multiplex PCR reads again in MiXCR, with one record for every CDR3 protein. Among 200,000 to 250,000 distinct CDR3 sequences listed, approximately 20% were seen once. Time point in this sample: newly diagnosed GD, antithyroid drugs for less than 3 months. PBMCs provided the RNA from which the TCR library was made. The sample here was peripheral blood mononuclear cells (PBMCs), taken at new diagnosis, from a patient treated with antithyroid drugs. The source of these receptors is a female donor with Graves disease.

This clonotype was recorded at least ten times. The genes are TRBV11-2 and TRBJ1-2; no reliable D call. There are 13 residues in the CDR3. Germline CDR1 is SGHAT and CDR2 is FQNNGV. Trimming pared 0 bases from V and 7 bases from J, leaving 9 bases between. The CDR3 loop reads CASSLEGRGGYTF. The CDR3 nucleotides read TGTGCCAGCAGCTTAGAGGGCCGGGGTGGCTACACCTTC.

This clonotype was seen just once. A much larger clonotype is one base distant, so this may be a read error. The chain carries TRBV7-2 and TRBJ2-1, with TRBD1 matching 9 bases. The CDR3 contains 14 residues. V was pared by 6 bases and J by 10 bases, with 10 bases of the junction left unmatched. The germline CDR1 and CDR2 sequences are SGHTA and FQGNSA. The CDR3, as DNA: TGTGCCAGCAGTGGTTTGGACAGGGGACACGAGCAGTTCTTC. Amino acid sequence: CASSGLDRGHEQFF.

The sample holds many counts of this clonotype. The chain joins TRBV6-1 to TRBJ2-7; 10 nucleotides line up with TRBD1. Germline values: CDR1 MNHNS, CDR2 SASEGT. The ends lost 6 bases at V and 2 bases at J; junction bases unmatched: 10. The CDR3 consists of 16 residues. CDR3 in amino acids: CASSSPGQGTTYEQYF. CDR3 DNA: TGTGCCAGCAGCTCTCCGGGACAGGGGACCACCTACGAGCAGTACTTC.

The chain recombines TRBV29-1 with TRBJ2-7, with TRBD2 matching over 12 bases. The CDR3 runs 15 residues. CDR1 is SQVTM and CDR2 is ANQGSEA in the germline V gene. V shed 6 bases and J 5 bases; nucleotides not matched to a gene: 11. CDR3: CSVAKLAGGYDEQYF. The CDR3 DNA reads as TGCAGCGTCGCTAAGCTAGCGGGAGGGTACGACGAGCAGTACTTC.

V and J are TRBV6-2 or TRBV6-3 and TRBJ2-7; a weak D match, TRBD1 (6 bases). V lost 6 bases and J 3 bases, leaving 12 bases between the germline ends. The CDR3 has 13 amino acids. The germline V gene has CDR1 MNHEY and CDR2 SVGEGT. DNA of the CDR3: TGTGCCAGCAGGGTAGGACAGTTCTACGAGCAGTACTTC. It is translated as CASRVGQFYEQYF.

There are a few counts of this clonotype. This chain joins TRBV19 and TRBJ2-1, with D maybe TRBD2 (5 bases). V lost 0 bases to trimming and J lost 5 bases, with 14 bases between them. This CDR3 has 16 amino acids. Germline V gives CDR1 LNHDA, CDR2 SQIVND (reference sequence). CDR3 sequence (DNA): TGTGCCAGTAGTATAGATCAAGGAGGATTCGACAATGAGCAGTTCTTC. Protein sequence: CASSIDQGGFDNEQFF.

This clonotype was recorded at least ten times. The chain uses TRBV30 and TRBJ2-7; D is undetermined. V lost 2 bases, J lost 3 bases, and 5 bases lay in between. This CDR3 spans 11 amino acids. Germline V gives CDR1 GTSNPN, CDR2 SVGIG (reference sequence). The DNA for the CDR3 is TGTGCCTGGAGTCCGAGCTACGAGCAGTACTTC. Translated: CAWSPSYEQYF. The entire variable domain, with the rest obtained from reference TRBV30 and TRBJ2-7, is as follows: SQTIHQWPATLVQPVGSPLSLECTVEGTSNPNLYWYRQAAGRGLQLLFYSVGIGQISSEVPQNLSASRPQDRQFILSSKKLLLSDSGFYLCAWSPSYEQYFGPGTRLTVT.

This clonotype has a handful of counts. J is TRBJ2-2 and V is TRBV4-1, with 7 positions matching TRBD2. Per the germline V gene, CDR1 is MGHRA and CDR2 is YSYEKL. V lost 0 bases, J lost 3 bases, and 7 bases stayed unmatched. The CDR3 length is 17 residues. The CDR3 sequence is CASSQDPVAGYTGELFF. The CDR3 DNA follows: TGCGCCAGCAGCCAAGATCCGGTAGCGGGCTACACCGGGGAGCTGTTTTTT.

This clonotype has a handful of counts. Germline and junction disagree at one end, which may indicate a read error. The chain carries TRBV6-4 and TRBJ2-2; no firm D call. CDR1 is MRHNA, CDR2 SNTAGT, per germline. The CDR3 is 15 residues long. CDR3 protein: CASSYSKGSTGELFF. The CDR3 region has the DNA TGTGCCAGCAGTTACTCGAAGGGAAGCACCGGGGAGCTGTTTTTT.

There are many counts of this clonotype. The chain has TRBV6-1 and TRBJ2-5; D possibly corresponds to TRBD2 (7 bases). Trimming removed 7 bases from V and 5 bases from J, with 17 bases in between. This CDR3 is built from 14 residues. Germline CDR1 is MNHNS and CDR2 is SASEGT. The CDR3 region has the DNA TGTGCCAGCAACAACCGAGGGGGGGGGGAGACCCAGTACTTC. Its protein is CASNNRGGGETQYF.

This clonotype was picked up many times. This chain links TRBV6-1 with TRBJ1-2; 8 nucleotides align to TRBD1. After removal of 6 bases from V and 0 bases from J, the junction contained 6 bases not matched to a gene. This CDR3 contains 15 residues. The germline gives CDR1 MNHNS, CDR2 SASEGT. CDR3 protein: CASRHRDRTNYGYTF. CDR3 coding DNA: TGTGCCAGCAGACACCGGGACAGGACTAACTATGGCTACACCTTC.

V gene TRBV18 combines with J gene TRBJ1-3, with TRBD1 matching over 8 bases. Germline CDR1 and CDR2: KGHSH and LQKENI. Trimming removed 3 bases from V and 7 bases from J; junction bases left unmatched: 2. CDR3 length: 13 residues. As DNA, the CDR3 is TGTGCCAGCTCACCGAGACAGGGGAACACCATATATTTT. Translation: CASSPRQGNTIYF.

The chain employs TRBV20-1 and TRBJ2-5; D is perhaps TRBD1 (5 bases). The V and J ends lost 0 bases and 4 bases respectively, with 12 bases between them. Per germline, CDR1 DFQATT and CDR2 SNEGSKA (reference sequence). CDR3 length: 14 amino acids. The CDR3 protein is CSARDVRGIETQYF. The CDR3 DNA sequence: TGCAGTGCTAGAGATGTAAGGGGCATAGAGACCCAGTACTTC.

The sample holds many counts of this clonotype. V is TRBV15 and J is TRBJ2-2; 14 bases match TRBD2. J was trimmed by 4 bases and V by 0 bases; bases with no gene match: 4. The germline V gene encodes CDR1 LNHNV and CDR2 YYDKDF (reference sequence). The CDR3 contains 18 residues. The CDR3 coding sequence is TGTGCCACCAGCAGAGATCAGGGACTAGCGGGAGTCACCGGGGAGCTGTTTTTT. Protein: CATSRDQGLAGVTGELFF.

This clonotype was counted ten times or more. The chain employs TRBV3-1 and TRBJ2-3; D ambiguous. The CDR3 covers 15 residues. V lost 5 bases and J 1 base, leaving 13 bases between the germline ends. The germline V gene encodes CDR1 LGHDT and CDR2 YNNKEL (reference sequence). CDR3 in amino acids: CASSSWTIGTDTQYF. CDR3 in DNA: TGTGCCAGCAGCTCCTGGACCATTGGCACAGATACGCAGTATTTT.

In its sample, this clonotype was seen a few times. An end of the junction differs from the germline gene, which may be a read error. The chain joins TRBV7-7 to TRBJ2-1, with TRBD2 matching 14 bases. This CDR3 contains 14 residues. Germline V gene data show CDR1 as SSHAT and CDR2 as FNYEAQ (reference sequence). Here the CDR3 reads CASSPGTSGSLWVF. CDR3 bases: TGTGCTAGCAGCCCCGGGACTAGCGGGAGTCTTTGGGTCTTC. The full variable domain, rest sourced from reference TRBV7-7 and TRBJ2-1, is GAGVSQSPRYKVTKRGQDVTLRCDPISSHATLYWYQQALGQGPEFLTYFNYEAQPDKSGLPSDRFSAERPEGSISTLTIQRTEQRDSAMYRCASSPGTSGSLWVFGPGTRLTVL.

This clonotype was counted many times. V is TRBV28 and J is TRBJ2-7; possibly TRBD1 or TRBD2 for D (5 bases each). The V end was cut by 5 bases, the J end by 4 bases, with 15 bases between. Germline-derived CDR1 and CDR2 are MDHEN and SYDVKM. The CDR3 length is 14 residues. CDR3: CASSTPGRTYEQYF. DNA for the CDR3: TGTGCCAGCAGTACCCCGGGACGGACGTACGAGCAGTACTTC.

This clonotype was recorded many times. The chain links TRBV7-2 to TRBJ2-4, with D perhaps matching TRBD1 or TRBD2 (5 bases each). This CDR3 region has 18 residues. V shed 0 bases and J shed 0 bases, with 15 bases lying between them. Germline V gene data show CDR1 as SGHTA and CDR2 as FQGNSA. The CDR3 region is CASSLALRGRLAKNIQYF. The CDR3 region has the DNA TGTGCCAGCAGCTTAGCGCTGAGGGGCAGGCTAGCCAAAAACATTCAGTACTTC.

Many counts were recorded for this clonotype. The chain couples TRBV3-1 to TRBJ2-7; 8 positions agree with TRBD1. Germline V CDR1 and CDR2: LGHDT, YNNKEL (reference sequence). The CDR3 sequence is 16 residues long. V lost 1 base, J lost 3 bases, and 8 bases stayed unmatched. The CDR3 DNA sequence: TGTGCCAGCAGCCAAGGCCCCGGGACAGGTGGCTACGAGCAGTACTTC. Its protein is CASSQGPGTGGYEQYF.

This clonotype was observed a single time. CDR3 sequence: CASSEEAWGTEAFF. DNA for the CDR3: TGTGCCAGCAGTGAAGAAGCTTGGGGCACTGAAGCTTTCTTT. This chain connects TRBV6-4 to TRBJ1-1; D is unclear. CDR3 length equals 14 residues. Germline V CDR1 and CDR2: MRHNA, SNTAGT. The V gene lost 3 bases and the J gene lost 4 bases, with 12 bases spanning the gap.

This clonotype was counted many times. The chain has TRBV27 and TRBJ2-7, with 7 bases matching TRBD1. The CDR3 runs to 14 residues. Germline lookup yields CDR1 MNHEY and CDR2 SMNVEV (reference sequence). Trimming cost V 5 bases and J 2 bases; bases outside gene matches: 6. The CDR3 nucleotides are TGTGCCAGCAGTCTCCGAGGACAGGCCTACGAGCAGTACTTC. Its translation: CASSLRGQAYEQYF.

This clonotype appeared a few times. The chain carries TRBV2 and TRBJ1-1; D call uncertain. Germline-derived CDR1 and CDR2 are SNHLY and FYNNEI. The CDR3 runs 11 residues. The V end lost 4 bases, the J end lost 3 bases, and 3 bases lay between the germline ends. The CDR3 sequence: CASSGYTEAFF. CDR3 bases: TGTGCCAGCAGTGGTTACACTGAAGCTTTCTTT.

The chain is built from TRBV20-1 and TRBJ2-3, with 9 bases lining up with TRBD1. The CDR3 has 15 residues. Germline CDR1 is DFQATT and CDR2 is SNEGSKA (reference sequence). The junction had 3 bases not matched to a gene; V was cut back by 0 bases and J by 2 bases. DNA of the CDR3: TGCAGTGCTAGAGACCTACAGGGGGCCACAGATACGCAGTATTTT. Amino acid sequence: CSARDLQGATDTQYF.

At least ten counts were recorded for this clonotype. The chain employs TRBV7-2 and TRBJ1-1, with a weak D call TRBD1 (6 bases). With 2 bases removed from V and 6 bases from J, the gap between germline ends came to 16 bases. The CDR3 consists of 15 residues. Germline CDR1 and CDR2: SGHTA and FQGNSA. The CDR3 loop reads CASSLLQGTYAEAFF. The CDR3 region has the DNA TGTGCCAGCAGCTTACTTCAGGGGACGTACGCTGAAGCTTTCTTT.

This clonotype was seen repeatedly, ten times or more. This rearrangement joins TRBV24-1 to TRBJ2-5; weak D call: TRBD2 (7 bases). The CDR3 length is 16 residues. The V end was cut by 3 bases, the J end by 0 bases, with 13 bases between. Germline-derived CDR1 and CDR2 are KGHDR and SFDVKD. CDR3 region: CATSDPRGDNQETQYF. The CDR3 region has the DNA TGTGCCACCAGTGATCCTCGGGGGGACAACCAAGAGACCCAGTACTTC.

Turning to this clonotype: This may be a read error, as it is one base from a much larger clone. V gene TRBV5-1 combines with J gene TRBJ2-3, with D possibly being TRBD1 (6 bases). The CDR3 sequence is 17 residues long. CDR1 and CDR2 from the germline V gene are SGHRS and YFSETQ. Trimming cost V 1 base and J 10 bases, with 25 bases left between them. CDR3 sequence (DNA): TGCGCCAGCAGCTTGCCGACGCAGGGGCAGTCTAGGGATGCGCAGTATTTT. As protein: CASSLPTQGQSRDAQYF.

This clonotype was counted many times. This sequence joins TRBV20-1 and TRBJ2-7; either TRBD1 or TRBD2 may fit D (5 bases each). V gave up 3 bases and J gave up 3 bases, with 9 bases separating them. Germline V CDR1 and CDR2: DFQATT, SNEGSKA (reference sequence). The CDR3 sequence is 12 residues long. CDR3 bases: TGCAGTGCTAGCACAGGAGGCTACGAGCAGTACTTC. Amino acids: CSASTGGYEQYF.

V gene TRBV27 combines with J gene TRBJ2-5; possibly TRBD2 for D (7 bases). Trimming left V 4 bases short and J 1 base short, with 16 bases between. Germline CDR1 reads MNHEY; CDR2 reads SMNVEV (reference sequence). The CDR3 spans 16 residues. The DNA of the CDR3 is TGTGCCAGCAGTTCATCCCCCGCGGGGGCCCAAGAGACCCAGTACTTC. Protein product: CASSSSPAGAQETQYF.